This TCR beta chain was retrieved from a study of regulatory T cells in long-lasting Graves disease. Study-wide results and caveats: Persistent Graves' patients showed reduced TCR diversity versus newly diagnosed patients. Comparison showed that persistent patients shared more public clonotypes (about 2,600) than new patients (roughly 970).

This clonotype was detected many times. Its antigen is as yet unknown. Time point indicated: persistent/refractory GD, antithyroid drugs over 5 years with positive TRAb. PBMC-extracted RNA yielded the TCR library. From an endocrinology department in Xi'an, China, came the patients. Assembly of TCR beta libraries relied on iRepertoire HTBI primers together with Arm-PCR of CDR3 regions. TCRdb reanalysed the multiplex PCR reads using MiXCR and keeps one entry per CDR3 protein. This table holds some 370,000 distinct CDR3 sequences, roughly 25% found once. The length of the CDR3 is 13 residues. Per germline, CDR1 DFQATT and CDR2 SNEGSKA (reference sequence). Trimming shortened V by 2 bases and J by 1 base, and 8 bases separated the two germline ends.

The sequenced sample was peripheral blood mononuclear cells (PBMCs), obtained when the disease was refractory, from a patient treated with antithyroid drugs. This sequence originates from a woman aged 35 to 49 with Graves disease. The chain links TRBV20-1 to TRBJ1-1; no reliable D call. Here the CDR3 reads CSARTNRNTEAFF. CDR3 nucleotide sequence: TGCAGTGCTAGAACAAACAGGAACACTGAAGCTTTCTTT.